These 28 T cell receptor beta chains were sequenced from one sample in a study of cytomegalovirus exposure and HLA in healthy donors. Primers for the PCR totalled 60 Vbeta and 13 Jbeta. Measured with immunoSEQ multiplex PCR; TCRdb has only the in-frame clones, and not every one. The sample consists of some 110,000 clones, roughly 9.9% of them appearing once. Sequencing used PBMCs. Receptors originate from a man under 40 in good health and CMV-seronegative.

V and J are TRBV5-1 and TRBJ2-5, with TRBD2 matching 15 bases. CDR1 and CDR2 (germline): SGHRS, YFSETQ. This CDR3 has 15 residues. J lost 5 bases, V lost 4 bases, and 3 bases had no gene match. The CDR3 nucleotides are TGCGCCAGCAGCGGGACTAGCGGGAGGCTGGAGACCCAGTACTTC. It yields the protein CASSGTSGRLETQYF.

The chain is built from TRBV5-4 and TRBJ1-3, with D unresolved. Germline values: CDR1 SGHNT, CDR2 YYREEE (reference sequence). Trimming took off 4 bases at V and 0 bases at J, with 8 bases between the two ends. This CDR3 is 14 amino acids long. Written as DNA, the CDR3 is TGTGCCAGCAGCCCGGGAGGCTCTGGAAACACCATATATTTT. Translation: CASSPGGSGNTIYF.

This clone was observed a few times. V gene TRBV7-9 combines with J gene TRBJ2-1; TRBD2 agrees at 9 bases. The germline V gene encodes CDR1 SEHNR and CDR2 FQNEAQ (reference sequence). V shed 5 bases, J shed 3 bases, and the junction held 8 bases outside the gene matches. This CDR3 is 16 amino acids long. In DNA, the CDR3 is TGTGCCAGCAGCCCTACTAGCGGGCTATACTACAATGAGCAGTTCTTC. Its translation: CASSPTSGLYYNEQFF.

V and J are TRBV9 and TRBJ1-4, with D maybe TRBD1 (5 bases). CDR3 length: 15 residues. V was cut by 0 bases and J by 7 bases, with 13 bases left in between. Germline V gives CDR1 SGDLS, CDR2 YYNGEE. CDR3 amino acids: CASSVGAREGEKLFF. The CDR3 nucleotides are TGTGCCAGCAGCGTAGGTGCCAGGGAGGGTGAAAAACTGTTTTTT.

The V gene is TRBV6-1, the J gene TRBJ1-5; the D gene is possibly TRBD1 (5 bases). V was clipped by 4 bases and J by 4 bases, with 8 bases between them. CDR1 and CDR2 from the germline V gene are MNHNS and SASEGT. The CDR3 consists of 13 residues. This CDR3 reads CASSGQQNQPQHF. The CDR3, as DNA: TGTGCCAGCAGTGGACAGCAAAATCAGCCCCAGCATTTT.

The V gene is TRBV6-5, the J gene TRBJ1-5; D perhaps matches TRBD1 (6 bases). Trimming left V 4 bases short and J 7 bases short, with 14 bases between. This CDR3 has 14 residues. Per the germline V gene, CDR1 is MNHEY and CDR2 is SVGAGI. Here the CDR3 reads CASSSRQARQPQHF. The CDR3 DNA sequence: TGTGCCAGCAGTTCTCGACAGGCCCGGCAGCCCCAGCATTTT.

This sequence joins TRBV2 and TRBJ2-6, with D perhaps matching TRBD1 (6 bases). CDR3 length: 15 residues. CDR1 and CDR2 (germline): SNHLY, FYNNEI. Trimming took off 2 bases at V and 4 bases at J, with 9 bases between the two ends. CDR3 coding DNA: TGTGCCAGCAGTGAATCAGGGGCAGGGGCCAACGTCCTGACTTTC. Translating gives CASSESGAGANVLTF.

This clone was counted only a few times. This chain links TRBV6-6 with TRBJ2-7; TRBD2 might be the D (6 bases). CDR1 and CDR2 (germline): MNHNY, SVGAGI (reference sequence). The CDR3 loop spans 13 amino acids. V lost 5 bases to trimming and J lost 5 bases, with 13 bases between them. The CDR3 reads CASSTGEAHEQYF. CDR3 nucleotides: TGTGCCAGCAGTACGGGAGAAGCTCACGAGCAGTACTTC.

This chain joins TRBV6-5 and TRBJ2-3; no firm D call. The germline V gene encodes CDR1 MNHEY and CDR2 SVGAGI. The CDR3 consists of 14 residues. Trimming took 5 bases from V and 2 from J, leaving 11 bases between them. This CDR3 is CASSNEAPTDTQYF. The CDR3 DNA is TGTGCCAGCAGTAACGAAGCCCCCACAGATACGCAGTATTTT.

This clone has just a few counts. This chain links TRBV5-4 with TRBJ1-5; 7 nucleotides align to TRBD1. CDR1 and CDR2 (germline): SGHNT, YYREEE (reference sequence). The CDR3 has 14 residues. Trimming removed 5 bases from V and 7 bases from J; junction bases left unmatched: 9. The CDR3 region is CASSFGTDGQPQHF. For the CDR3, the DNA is TGTGCCAGCAGTTTTGGGACAGACGGGCAGCCCCAGCATTTT. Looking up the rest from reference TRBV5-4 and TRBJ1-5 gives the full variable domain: ETGVTQSPTHLIKTRGQQVTLRCSSQSGHNTVSWYQQALGQGPQFIFQYYREEENGRGNFPPRFSGLQFPNYSSELNVNALELDDSALYLCASSFGTDGQPQHFGDGTRLSIL.

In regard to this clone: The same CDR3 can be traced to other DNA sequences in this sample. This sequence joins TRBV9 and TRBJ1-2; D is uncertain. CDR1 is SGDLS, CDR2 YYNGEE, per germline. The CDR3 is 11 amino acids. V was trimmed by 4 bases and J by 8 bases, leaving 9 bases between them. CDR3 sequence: CASSSRGGYTF. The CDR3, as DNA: TGTGCCAGCAGCTCCAGAGGGGGCTACACCTTC. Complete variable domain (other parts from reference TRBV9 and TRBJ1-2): DSGVTQTPKHLITATGQRVTLRCSPRSGDLSVYWYQQSLDQGLQFLIQYYNGEERAKGNILERFSAQQFPDLHSELNLSSLELGDSALYFCASSSRGGYTFGSGTRLTVV.

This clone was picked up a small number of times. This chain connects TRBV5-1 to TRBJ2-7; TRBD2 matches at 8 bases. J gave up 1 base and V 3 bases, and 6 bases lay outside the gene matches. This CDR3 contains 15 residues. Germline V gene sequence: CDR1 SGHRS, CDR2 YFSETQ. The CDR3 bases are TGCGCCAGCAGCTCAAGAGCGGGAGAGTCCTACGAGCAGTACTTC. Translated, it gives CASSSRAGESYEQYF.

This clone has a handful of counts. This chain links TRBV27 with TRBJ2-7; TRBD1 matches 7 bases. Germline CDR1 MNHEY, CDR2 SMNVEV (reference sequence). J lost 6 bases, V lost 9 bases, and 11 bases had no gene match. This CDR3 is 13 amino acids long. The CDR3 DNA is TGTGCCAGTCAAAGGGACAGCTCAGGCGAGCAGTACTTC. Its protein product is CASQRDSSGEQYF.

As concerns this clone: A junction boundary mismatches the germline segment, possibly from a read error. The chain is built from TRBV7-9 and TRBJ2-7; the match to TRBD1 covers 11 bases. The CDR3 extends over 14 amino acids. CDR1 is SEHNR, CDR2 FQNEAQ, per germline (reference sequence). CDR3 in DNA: TGTGCCAGCAGATTAGCCGGGACAGGGGGCGAGCAGTACTTC. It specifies CASRLAGTGGEQYF. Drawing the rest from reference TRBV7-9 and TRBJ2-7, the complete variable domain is DTGVSQNPRHKITKRGQNVTFRCDPISEHNRLYWYRQTLGQGPEFLTYFQNEAQLEKSRLLSDRFSAERPKGSFSTLEIQRTEQGDSAMYLCASRLAGTGGEQYFGPGTRLTVT.

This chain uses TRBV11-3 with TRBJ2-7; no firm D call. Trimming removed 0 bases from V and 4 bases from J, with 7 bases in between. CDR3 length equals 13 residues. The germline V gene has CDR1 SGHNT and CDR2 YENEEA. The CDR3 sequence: CASSLDRFYEQYF. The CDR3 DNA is TGTGCCAGCAGCTTAGACAGGTTTTACGAGCAGTACTTC.

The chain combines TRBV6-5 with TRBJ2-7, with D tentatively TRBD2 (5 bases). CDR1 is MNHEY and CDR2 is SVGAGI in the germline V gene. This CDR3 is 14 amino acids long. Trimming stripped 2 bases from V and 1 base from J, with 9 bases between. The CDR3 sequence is CASSYTGNSYEQYF. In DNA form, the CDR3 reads TGTGCCAGCAGTTACACCGGGAATTCCTACGAGCAGTACTTC.

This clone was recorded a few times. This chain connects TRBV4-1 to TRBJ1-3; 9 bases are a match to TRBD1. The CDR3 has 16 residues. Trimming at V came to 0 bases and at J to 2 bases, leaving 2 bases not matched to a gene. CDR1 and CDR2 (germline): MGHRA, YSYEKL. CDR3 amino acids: CASSQDGTGTGNTIYF. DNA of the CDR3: TGCGCCAGCAGCCAAGATGGGACAGGGACTGGAAACACCATATATTTT.

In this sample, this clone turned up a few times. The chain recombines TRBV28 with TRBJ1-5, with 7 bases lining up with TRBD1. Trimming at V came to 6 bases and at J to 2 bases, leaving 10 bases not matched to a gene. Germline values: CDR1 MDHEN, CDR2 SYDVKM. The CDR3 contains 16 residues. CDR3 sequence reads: CASSLSTGRRNQPQHF. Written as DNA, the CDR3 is TGTGCCAGCAGCCTTTCGACAGGGCGCCGCAATCAGCCCCAGCATTTT.

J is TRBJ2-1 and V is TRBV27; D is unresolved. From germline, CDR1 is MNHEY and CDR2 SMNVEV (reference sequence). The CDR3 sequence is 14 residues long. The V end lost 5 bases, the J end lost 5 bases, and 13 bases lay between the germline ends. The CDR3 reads CASSPSWAHNEQFF. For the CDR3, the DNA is TGTGCCAGCAGTCCATCATGGGCGCACAATGAGCAGTTCTTC.

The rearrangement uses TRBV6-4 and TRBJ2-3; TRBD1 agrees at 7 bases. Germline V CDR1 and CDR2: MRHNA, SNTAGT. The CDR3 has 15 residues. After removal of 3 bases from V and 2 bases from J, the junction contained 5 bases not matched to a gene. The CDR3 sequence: CASSERDRYTDTQYF. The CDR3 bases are TGTGCCAGCAGTGAACGGGACAGATACACAGATACGCAGTATTTT.

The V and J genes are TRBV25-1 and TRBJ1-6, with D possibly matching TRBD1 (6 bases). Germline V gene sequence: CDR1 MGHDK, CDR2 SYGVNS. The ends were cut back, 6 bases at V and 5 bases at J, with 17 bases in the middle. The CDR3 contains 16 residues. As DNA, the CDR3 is TGTGCCAGCAGCCCACTGGGGGGGCGAGATAATTCACCCCTCCACTTT. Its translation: CASSPLGGRDNSPLHF.

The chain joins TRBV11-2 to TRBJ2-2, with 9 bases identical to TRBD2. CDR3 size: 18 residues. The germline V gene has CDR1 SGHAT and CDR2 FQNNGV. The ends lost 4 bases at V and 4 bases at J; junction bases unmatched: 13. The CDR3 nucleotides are TGTGCCAGCAGCTCCGGACCGGCAGCGGGAGGCGGCACCGGGGAGCTGTTTTTT. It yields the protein CASSSGPAAGGGTGELFF. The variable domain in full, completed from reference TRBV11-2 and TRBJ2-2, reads EAGVAQSPRYKIIEKRQSVAFWCNPISGHATLYWYQQILGQGPKLLIQFQNNGVVDDSQLPKDRFSAERLKGVDSTLKIQPAKLEDSAVYLCASSSGPAAGGGTGELFFGEGSRLTVL.

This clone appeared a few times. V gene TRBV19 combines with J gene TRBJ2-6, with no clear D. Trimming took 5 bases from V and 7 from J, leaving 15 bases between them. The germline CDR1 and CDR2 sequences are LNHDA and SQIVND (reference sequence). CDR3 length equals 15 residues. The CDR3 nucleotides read TGTGCCAGTAGTCCAAATAACCGGAGAGCCAACGTCCTGACTTTC. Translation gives CASSPNNRRANVLTF.

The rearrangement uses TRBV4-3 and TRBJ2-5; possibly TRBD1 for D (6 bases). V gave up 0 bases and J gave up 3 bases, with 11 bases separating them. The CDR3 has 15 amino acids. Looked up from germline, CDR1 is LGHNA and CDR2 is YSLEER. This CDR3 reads CASSQDQGSEETQYF. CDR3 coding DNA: TGCGCCAGCAGCCAAGATCAGGGGAGCGAAGAGACCCAGTACTTC.

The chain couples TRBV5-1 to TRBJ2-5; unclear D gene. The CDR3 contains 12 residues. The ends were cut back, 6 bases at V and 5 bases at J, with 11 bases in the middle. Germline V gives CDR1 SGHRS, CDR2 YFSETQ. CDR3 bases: TGCGCCAGCACCCGTAACGAGGAGACCCAGTACTTC. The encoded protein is CASTRNEETQYF.

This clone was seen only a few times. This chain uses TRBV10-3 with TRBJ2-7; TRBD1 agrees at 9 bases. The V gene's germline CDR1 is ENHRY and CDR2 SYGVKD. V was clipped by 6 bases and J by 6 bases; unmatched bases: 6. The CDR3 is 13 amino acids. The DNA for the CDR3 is TGTGCCATCAGCAACCGGGACAGGGTCGAGCAGTACTTC. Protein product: CAISNRDRVEQYF.

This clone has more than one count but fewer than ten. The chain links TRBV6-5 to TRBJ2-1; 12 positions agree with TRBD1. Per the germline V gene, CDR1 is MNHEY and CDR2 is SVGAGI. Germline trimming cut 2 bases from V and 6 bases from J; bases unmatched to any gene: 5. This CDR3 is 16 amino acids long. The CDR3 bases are TGTGCCAGCAGTTACGGGACAGGGGGCGTTTTCAATGAGCAGTTCTTC. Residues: CASSYGTGGVFNEQFF.

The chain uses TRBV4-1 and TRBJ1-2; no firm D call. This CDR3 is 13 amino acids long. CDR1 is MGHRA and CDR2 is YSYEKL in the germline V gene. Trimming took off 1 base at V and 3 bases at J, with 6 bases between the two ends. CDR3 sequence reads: CASSQVSYYGYTF. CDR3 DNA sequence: TGCGCCAGCAGCCAAGTGAGTTACTATGGCTACACCTTC.